This is a list of T cell receptor beta chains from one sample in a study of vaccination and CD4 T cells after COVID-19. The antigens for these receptors are not known. TCRdb processed the PCR reads anew with MiXCR; each CDR3 protein has one entry. The table has 17,000 or so distinct CDR3 sequences, 55% seen once. The sample was CD4+ T cells from blood, cultured in vitro. These receptors were obtained from a human donor who had recovered from COVID-19. The conserved cysteine and the conserved F or W are not part of the CDR3 here. Clone size is stated in some rows and not others, as once, few, many or a class when expanded.

j_gene,v_gene,abundance,CDR3aa
TRBJ1-5,TRBV2,-,ASSDLAVDSNQPQH
TRBJ1-1,TRBV28,-,ASSLHGTGRTEAF
TRBJ2-1,TRBV5-1,-,ASSPLGLDSNEQF
TRBJ2-5,TRBV4-3,-,ASSRGQGILETQY
TRBJ1-6,TRBV7-2,once,ASRLDSNNSPLH
TRBJ2-1,TRBV7-9,-,ASSLRALGGSYNEQF
TRBJ2-5,TRBV25-1,-,ASTPTEASGDQETQY
TRBJ1-2,TRBV27,-,ASSSFRHEASNYGYT
TRBJ2-5,TRBV5-1,-,ASSRTGGPEETQY
TRBJ1-2,TRBV11-1,-,ASSPDRGYGYT
TRBJ1-2,TRBV19,-,ASSIEMGSGYGYT
TRBJ1-5,TRBV7-2,medium-sized,ASSLKSDQPQH
TRBJ1-2,TRBV7-2,few,ASSPTQGTGGYGYT
TRBJ2-3,TRBV24-1,-,ATKGGSSTDTQY
TRBJ2-2,TRBV6-5,-,ASSYSSSGELF
TRBJ1-2,TRBV6-4,-,ASRETGGAGGYT
TRBJ1-2,TRBV27,few,ASSFGRDYGYT
TRBJ2-7,TRBV11-2,-,ASSPWTGGEQY
TRBJ1-5,TRBV4-1,-,ASSQDNSLNNQPQH
TRBJ1-1,TRBV6-5,-,ASSSPGPNTEAF
TRBJ1-5,TRBV15,-,ATSLGLQGSGQPLH
TRBJ1-2,TRBV6-2/TRBV6-3,few,ASTSGEPSYGYT
TRBJ2-5,TRBV7-7,-,ASSLTFQETQY
TRBJ2-7,TRBV6-1,-,ASSGGGQAYEQY
TRBJ2-1,TRBV20-1,few,SARDLQGPFLNEQF
TRBJ2-7,TRBV6-1,-,ASSEREYEQY